A selection of T cell receptor beta chains follows, all from one sample in a study of T cells in Graves' hyperthyroidism and ophthalmopathy. One entry per CDR3 protein results from TCRdb running MiXCR on the multiplex PCR reads. The sample carries fewer than 850,000 distinct CDR3 sequences, roughly a sixth recorded once. Material: blood. All receptors come from a man aged 45-60 years with Graves' hyperthyroidism. CDR3s include the opening cysteine and the closing phenylalanine or tryptophan. A D gene is named only where the DNA matches it firmly. Some rows have no size entry. The others give once, few or many, or a class for an expanded clone.

D	V	size	J	CDR3	DNA
-	TRBV5-1	few	TRBJ2-2	CASSIQAPNTGELFF	TGCGCCAGCAGCATACAGGCTCCGAACACCGGGGAGCTGTTTTTT
TRBD1	TRBV5-1	many	TRBJ1-5	CASSPGTGNMPQHF	TGCGCCAGCAGCCCAGGGACAGGGAATATGCCCCAGCATTTT
-	TRBV9	few	TRBJ2-5	CASSVEGGLETQYF	TGTGCCAGCAGCGTAGAGGGCGGGTTAGAGACCCAGTACTTC
-	TRBV29-1	-	TRBJ1-5	CSVGGGRNQPQHF	TGCAGCGTTGGGGGGGGGCGCAATCAGCCCCAGCATTTT
-	TRBV28	many	TRBJ1-1	CASSPDGEAFF	TGTGCCAGCAGTCCGGACGGTGAAGCTTTCTTT
-	TRBV24-1	-	TRBJ2-1	CATGGGLWYNEQFF	TGTGCCACCGGAGGCGGACTTTGGTACAATGAGCAGTTCTTC
TRBD1	TRBV27	many	TRBJ2-3	CASSSGTVHTQYF	TGTGCCAGCAGTTCCGGGACAGTTCATACGCAGTATTTT
-	TRBV19	many	TRBJ2-2	CASSTGHHTGELFF	TGTGCCAGTAGTACCGGACATCACACCGGGGAGCTGTTTTTT
TRBD1	TRBV29-1	-	TRBJ2-3	CSVEVGTDPTDTQYF	TGCAGCGTTGAAGTGGGGACAGACCCCACAGATACGCAGTATTTT
-	TRBV10-3	many	TRBJ2-1	CAISDSPGANLNEQFF	TGTGCCATCAGTGATTCCCCGGGCGCAAACCTAAATGAGCAGTTCTTC
TRBD1	TRBV12-3/TRBV12-4	many	TRBJ1-6	CASSGTGTASNSPLHF	TGTGCCAGCAGTGGGACCGGGACAGCTTCTAATTCACCCCTCCACTTT
-	TRBV19	-	TRBJ1-1	CASSPITQLPNTEAFF	TGTGCCAGTAGTCCAATTACACAGCTTCCGAACACTGAAGCTTTCTTT
TRBD1	TRBV6-1	-	TRBJ2-6	CASSEQGAWANVLTF	TGTGCCAGCAGTGAACAGGGGGCCTGGGCCAACGTCCTGACTTTC
TRBD2	TRBV20-1	-	TRBJ2-1	CSASWASGTGEQFF	TGCAGTGCTAGTTGGGCTAGCGGGACGGGTGAGCAGTTCTTC
TRBD1	TRBV19	many	TRBJ1-1	CASSPRQGRRNTEAFF	TGTGCCAGTAGCCCCCGACAGGGGAGAAGGAACACTGAAGCTTTCTTT
-	TRBV28	-	TRBJ1-4	CAIGGQINEKLFF	TGTGCCATTGGTGGACAGATCAATGAAAAACTGTTTTTT
-	TRBV3-1	few	TRBJ2-3	CASSRTGGSHTDTQYF	TGTGCCAGCAGCCGTACCGGTGGCAGCCACACAGATACGCAGTATTTT
-	TRBV20-1	many	TRBJ1-1	CSALRQGEAFF	TGCAGTGCGCTAAGGCAGGGTGAAGCTTTCTTT
TRBD2	TRBV20-1	-	TRBJ2-7	CSAYPRLAVMGEQYF	TGCAGTGCTTACCCCCGGCTAGCGGTGATGGGCGAGCAGTACTTC
-	TRBV7-9	-	TRBJ1-4	CASSLALGGYRTNEKLFF	TGTGCCAGCAGCTTAGCCCTAGGCGGGTATCGCACTAATGAAAAACTGTTTTTT
-	TRBV6-5	-	TRBJ2-3	CASSYGHRTDTQYF	TGTGCCAGCAGTTACGGACACCGCACAGATACGCAGTATTTT
-	TRBV25-1	few	TRBJ1-1	CASSDFVHGAEAFF	TGTGCCAGCAGTGATTTCGTACATGGCGCTGAAGCTTTCTTT
-	TRBV11-2	many	TRBJ2-5	CASSLAGGIYQETQYF	TGTGCCAGCAGCTTAGCAGGCGGGATTTACCAAGAGACCCAGTACTTC
TRBD1	TRBV2	many	TRBJ1-1	CASRGQGSTEAFF	TGTGCCAGCAGGGGACAGGGGAGCACTGAAGCTTTCTTT
-	TRBV2	many	TRBJ2-3	CASSLPPGALTDTQYF	TGTGCCAGCAGTCTCCCCCCAGGCGCCCTCACAGATACGCAGTATTTT
TRBD1	TRBV28	many	TRBJ2-5	CASSLRWTGEQVTQYF	TGTGCCAGCAGTTTAAGATGGACAGGGGAACAGGTGACCCAGTACTTC
TRBD1	TRBV27	few	TRBJ1-2	CASSLTLQGAHYGYTF	TGTGCCAGCAGTTTAACCCTACAGGGGGCCCACTATGGCTACACCTTC
-	TRBV2	-	TRBJ2-5	CASTGLHETQYF	TGTGCCAGCACGGGACTTCACGAGACCCAGTACTTC
-	TRBV7-2	many	TRBJ2-3	CASSLYSGSTSTDTQYF	TGTGCCAGCAGCTTATATAGCGGAAGTACCAGCACAGATACGCAGTATTTT
TRBD1	TRBV28	-	TRBJ1-6	CASGPPPPPPWTGGRPLHF	TGTGCCAGCGGTCCCCCCCCCCCCCCCCCTTGGACAGGAGGAAGGCCCCTCCACTTT
TRBD1	TRBV5-1	few	TRBJ2-2	CASSWGTGGTDTGELFF	TGCGCCAGCAGCTGGGGGACAGGGGGCACGGACACCGGGGAGCTGTTTTTT